This T cell receptor (beta chain) was recorded in a study of OX40 agonist ivuxolimab in advanced cancers. Using immunoSEQ multiplex PCR, the repertoire was profiled, and TCRdb retains in-frame clones only, with some absent. In the table there are 55,000 to 75,000 clones, roughly 80% of which are singletons. Germline-derived CDR1 and CDR2 are SNHLY and FYNNEI. Trimming removed 6 bases at V and 5 bases at J, with 14 bases between. The CDR3 loop spans 14 amino acids. This clone turned up a few times. Other DNA variants within this sample encode the same CDR3. The chain is built from TRBV2 and TRBJ2-1; a possible D gene is TRBD2 (5 bases). The receptor was derived from an adult with an advanced solid tumor such as melanoma, head and neck, liver or kidney cancer. The input for sequencing was CD4+ or CD8+ T cells sorted from blood, taken in a trial of the OX40 agonist ivuxolimab. The CDR3 here is CASRRGLGNNEQFF. The DNA of the CDR3 is TGTGCCAGCAGAAGAGGGTTGGGGAACAATGAGCAGTTCTTC. Full variable domain (outside the CDR3, taken from reference TRBV2 and TRBJ2-1): EPEVTQTPSHQVTQMGQEVILRCVPISNHLYFYWYRQILGQKVEFLVSFYNNEISEKSEIFDDQFSVERPDGSNFTLKIRSTKLEDSAMYFCASRRGLGNNEQFFGPGTRLTVL.